A single sample is the source of the 5 T cell receptor beta chains below, sequenced in a study of T-cell memory formation after mild COVID-19. TCRdb fed the 5' RACE reads into MiXCR, producing one record per CDR3 protein. The sample has more than 400,000 distinct CDR3 sequences, 18% seen once. The specimen sequenced was PBMCs or a T cell subset sorted from them (not recorded which). All receptors come from an adult woman who had mild COVID-19 (a few samples of this study predate the infection). Cell type and time point are not known.

This clonotype came up a few times. The chain carries TRBV12-3 or TRBV12-4 and TRBJ1-2; tentative D call: TRBD1 (5 bases). Trimming removed 3 bases at V and 3 bases at J, with 11 bases between. The CDR3 is 14 amino acids. The CDR3 DNA is TGTGCCAGCAGTTTCTCAGGGAAAGACTATGGCTACACCTTC. Its protein product is CASSFSGKDYGYTF.

The chain has TRBV12-3 or TRBV12-4 and TRBJ2-5, with 12 nucleotides matching TRBD1. The V gene end was trimmed by 5 bases and the J gene end by 5 bases; junction bases not matched to a gene: 9. CDR3 length: 16 amino acids. Here the CDR3 DNA reads TGTGCCAGCAGTACTCCGGGACAGGGGGCCGCGGAGACCCAGTACTTC. Amino acids: CASSTPGQGAAETQYF.

V is TRBV5-6 and J is TRBJ2-7; D possibly uses TRBD1 or TRBD2 (6 bases each). V shed 3 bases and J shed 3 bases, with 19 bases lying between them. CDR1 SGHDT and CDR2 YYEEEE come from the germline V gene. This CDR3 is 16 amino acids long. The CDR3 loop is CASSSRGGHGIYEQYF. The CDR3 DNA sequence: TGTGCCAGCAGCTCTAGAGGGGGGCATGGGATCTACGAGCAGTACTTC.

The rearrangement joins TRBV2 to TRBJ2-5; 8 bases line up with TRBD1. V trimming: 7 bases; J trimming: 2 bases; junction bases outside the gene matches: 9. Per germline, CDR1 SNHLY and CDR2 FYNNEI. The CDR3 sequence is 15 residues long. In nucleotides, the CDR3 is TGTGCCAGCACGGTGCGCACAGGGGGTCAAGAGACCCAGTACTTC. It encodes CASTVRTGGQETQYF.

This rearrangement joins TRBV29-1 to TRBJ1-1; D is undetermined. This CDR3 has 15 residues. Germline V gene sequence: CDR1 SQVTM, CDR2 ANQGSEA. Trimming pared 0 bases from V and 4 bases from J, leaving 15 bases between. The CDR3 is CSVEDLGSLGTEAFF. The CDR3 DNA is TGCAGCGTTGAAGACCTCGGGTCCTTGGGCACTGAAGCTTTCTTT.